Below, 10 T cell receptor beta chains from the same sample are listed, as sequenced in a study of PD-L1 blockade in urothelial cancer. Sequenced by immunoSEQ multiplex PCR; TCRdb stores in-frame clones only, minus some. Found here are tens of thousands of clones, 84% of them singletons; the top ten hold 2.5% to 3%. This sample's time point: peripheral blood 6 weeks after treatment start. Sample: PBMCs, taken around atezolizumab (anti-PD-L1) treatment. The source is a man between 65 and 85 years old with urothelial cancer.

The V and J genes are TRBV4-1 and TRBJ1-4; D is undetermined. Trimming left V 0 bases short and J 8 bases short, with 13 bases between. The CDR3 length is 15 residues. Germline CDR1 is MGHRA and CDR2 is YSYEKL. The CDR3 coding sequence is TGCGCCAGCAGCCAAGACGAACAGCGGTGGGAAAAACTGTTTTTT. It translates to CASSQDEQRWEKLFF.

This chain joins TRBV6-6 and TRBJ2-1; possibly TRBD1 for D (6 bases). Deletions cut 5 bases from V and 6 bases from J, with 11 bases between. The CDR3 runs 13 residues. Looked up from germline, CDR1 is MNHNY and CDR2 is SVGAGI (reference sequence). CDR3 region: CASSATGINEQFF. CDR3 DNA sequence: TGTGCCAGCAGTGCCACAGGGATCAATGAGCAGTTCTTC.

This clone was recorded only once. The genes are TRBV6-1 and TRBJ1-1, with 7 bases matching TRBD1. V lost 7 bases to trimming and J lost 4 bases; unmatched junction nucleotides: 9. CDR1 is MNHNS, CDR2 SASEGT, per germline. CDR3 length: 14 amino acids. CDR3 sequence: CASTPAGTVTEAFF. CDR3 bases: TGTGCCAGCACCCCAGCCGGGACAGTCACTGAAGCTTTCTTT.

The chain employs TRBV7-2 and TRBJ2-7; 14 nucleotides line up with TRBD2. The CDR3 length is 19 residues. Germline V gene lookup returns CDR1 SGHTA and CDR2 FQGNSA. V shed 8 bases, J shed 4 bases, and the junction held 19 bases outside the gene matches. CDR3 in DNA: TGTGCCAGCGGCCCCCTTTTGGGTCCGGGACTAGCGGGAGCATACGAGCAGTACTTC. The encoded protein is CASGPLLGPGLAGAYEQYF.

The rearrangement links TRBV4-1 to TRBJ2-7; possibly TRBD2 for D (6 bases). V lost 5 bases and J 7 bases, leaving 21 bases between the germline ends. Germline V gene lookup returns CDR1 MGHRA and CDR2 YSYEKL. CDR3 length: 15 amino acids. CDR3 residues: CASSNPGLPRWEQYF. CDR3 nucleotide sequence: TGCGCCAGCAGCAATCCGGGACTCCCCCGGTGGGAGCAGTACTTC.

The chain combines TRBV19 with TRBJ1-3; TRBD1 is a possible D gene (5 bases). CDR1 and CDR2 (germline): LNHDA, SQIVND (reference sequence). The V gene lost 8 bases and the J gene lost 5 bases, with 22 bases spanning the gap. CDR3 length equals 16 residues. The CDR3: CASQGASVRPRNTIYF. The CDR3 coding sequence is TGTGCCAGTCAGGGCGCCTCGGTCCGACCCCGAAACACCATATATTTT.

V is TRBV2 and J is TRBJ2-7; 7 bases agree with TRBD1. Germline V gene sequence: CDR1 SNHLY, CDR2 FYNNEI. After removal of 5 bases from V and 3 bases from J, the junction contained 4 bases not matched to a gene. The CDR3 runs to 13 residues. CDR3 bases: TGTGCCAGCAGTTTCGACAGGGACTACGAGCAGTACTTC. Amino acid sequence: CASSFDRDYEQYF.

The chain has TRBV13 and TRBJ1-1; TRBD1 agrees at 8 bases. The V and J ends lost 5 bases and 1 base, in that order; junction bases with no gene match: 3. Germline V gene lookup returns CDR1 PRHDT and CDR2 FYEKMQ (reference sequence). This CDR3 has 14 residues. This chain's CDR3 is CASSRGQGNTEAFF. Written as DNA, the CDR3 is TGTGCCAGCAGCCGTGGACAGGGGAACACTGAAGCTTTCTTT.

Here the CDR3 DNA reads TGTGCCTGGAGGGAAGGGGTGAATCCGAACACTGAAGCTTTCTTT. This codes for CAWREGVNPNTEAFF. J is TRBJ1-1 and V is TRBV30, with a weak D call TRBD1 (5 bases). CDR1 GTSNPN and CDR2 SVGIG come from the germline V gene (reference sequence). Trimming pared 3 bases from V and 1 base from J, leaving 15 bases between. The CDR3 contains 15 residues.

This chain links TRBV28 with TRBJ1-5, with 9 nucleotides matching TRBD1. The J segment lost 7 bases and the V segment lost 5 bases, leaving 24 bases of the junction unmatched. In germline, CDR1 is MDHEN, CDR2 SYDVKM. The CDR3 runs to 20 residues. This CDR3 reads CASSPYMIRTSGQGHQPQHF. CDR3 coding DNA: TGTGCCAGCAGTCCCTACATGATTCGAACGTCGGGACAGGGTCACCAGCCCCAGCATTTT.